The 3 T cell receptor beta chains below all came from one sample that was sequenced in a study of spatial heterogeneity in lung cancer. Time point in this sample: sample taken at primary tumor resection. Unsorted whole RNA from tumor, nontumor lung or frozen PBMC underwent sequencing. MiXCR was run by TCRdb on the 5' RACE reads, yielding one entry per CDR3 protein. This sample yields roughly 75,000 distinct CDR3 sequences, of which about an eighth are seen a single time; roughly 7% belongs to the top ten. The material sequenced was PBMCs, taken at surgery. These receptors all stem from a male donor with early-stage non-small cell lung cancer.

This chain joins TRBV7-9 and TRBJ1-3, with D maybe TRBD1 (5 bases). V dropped 5 bases and J dropped 2 bases, with 19 bases sitting between them. CDR1 SEHNR and CDR2 FQNEAQ come from the germline V gene (reference sequence). This CDR3 comprises 17 residues. The CDR3 sequence is CASSTTSGAAPGNTIYF. In DNA, the CDR3 is TGTGCCAGCAGCACAACCTCCGGGGCCGCCCCTGGAAACACCATATATTTT.

This clonotype was seen only a few times. The CDR3 bases are TGCAGCGCTACCGAAGGGTACACTGAAGCTTTCTTT. Its protein product is CSATEGYTEAFF. V usage is TRBV29-1 and J usage is TRBJ1-1; D gene uncertain. V shed 7 bases and J shed 3 bases, with 12 bases lying between them. The CDR3 extends over 12 amino acids. Germline V CDR1 and CDR2: SQVTM, ANQGSEA.

The table lists this clonotype with a few counts. V gene TRBV18 combines with J gene TRBJ1-5, with 8 positions matching TRBD1. Germline assignment: CDR1 KGHSH and CDR2 LQKENI. The CDR3 runs to 14 residues. The V segment lost 3 bases and the J segment 7 bases; nucleotides outside the gene matches: 5. The CDR3 coding sequence is TGTGCCAGCTCACCCGGACAGGGAGGGCAGCCCCAGCATTTT. It yields the protein CASSPGQGGQPQHF.